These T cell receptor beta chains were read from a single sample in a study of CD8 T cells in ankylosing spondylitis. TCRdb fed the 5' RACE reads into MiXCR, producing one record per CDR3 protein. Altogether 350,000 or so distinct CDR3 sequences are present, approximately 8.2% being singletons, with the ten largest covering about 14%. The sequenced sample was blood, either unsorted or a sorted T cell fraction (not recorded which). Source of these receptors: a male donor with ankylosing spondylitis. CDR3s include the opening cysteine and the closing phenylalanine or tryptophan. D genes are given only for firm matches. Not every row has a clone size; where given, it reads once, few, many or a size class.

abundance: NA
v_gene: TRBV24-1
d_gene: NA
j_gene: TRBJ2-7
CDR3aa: CATSDARAPLVYEQYF
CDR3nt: TGTGCCACCAGTGACGCCCGCGCGCCGCTAGTCTACGAGCAGTACTTC

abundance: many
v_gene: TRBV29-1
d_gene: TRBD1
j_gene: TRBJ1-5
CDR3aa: CSVQSGGQPQHF
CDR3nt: TGCAGCGTTCAATCAGGGGGTCAGCCCCAGCATTTT

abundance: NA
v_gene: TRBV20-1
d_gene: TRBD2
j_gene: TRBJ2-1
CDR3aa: CSARDPGGGNEQFF
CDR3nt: TGCAGTGCTAGAGATCCGGGAGGGGGCAATGAGCAGTTCTTC

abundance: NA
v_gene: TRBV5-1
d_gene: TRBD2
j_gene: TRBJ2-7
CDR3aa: CASSHPVQREGSYEQYF
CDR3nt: TGCGCCAGCAGTCATCCAGTTCAGCGGGAGGGTTCCTACGAGCAGTACTTC

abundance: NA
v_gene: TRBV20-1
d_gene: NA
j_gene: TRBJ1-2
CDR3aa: CSTEGSGGANYGYTF
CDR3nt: TGCAGTACCGAGGGTTCCGGAGGTGCTAACTATGGCTACACCTTC

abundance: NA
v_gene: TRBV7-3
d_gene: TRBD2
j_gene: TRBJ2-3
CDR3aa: CASSLRPAGVADTQYF
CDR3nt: TGTGCCAGCAGCTTACGCCCAGCGGGAGTCGCAGATACGCAGTATTTT

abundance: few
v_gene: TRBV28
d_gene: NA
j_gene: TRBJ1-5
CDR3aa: CASSPREGLVLLQPQHF
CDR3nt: TGTGCCAGCAGTCCGAGGGAGGGGCTTGTGCTACTTCAGCCCCAGCATTTT

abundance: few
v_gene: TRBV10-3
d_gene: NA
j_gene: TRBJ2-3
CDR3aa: CATRGYTDTQYF
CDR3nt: TGTGCCACCAGGGGCTACACAGATACGCAGTATTTT

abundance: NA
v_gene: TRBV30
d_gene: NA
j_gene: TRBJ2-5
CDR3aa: CAWSVGFRETQYF
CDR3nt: TGTGCCTGGAGTGTCGGGTTCAGGGAGACCCAGTACTTC

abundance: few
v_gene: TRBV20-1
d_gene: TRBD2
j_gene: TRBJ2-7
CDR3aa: CSALPPGGVNSYEQYF
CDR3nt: TGCAGTGCACTACCCCCGGGGGGGGTAAACTCCTACGAGCAGTACTTC

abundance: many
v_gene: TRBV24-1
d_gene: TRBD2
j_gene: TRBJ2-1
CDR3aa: CATSVGTSGSYNEQFF
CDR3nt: TGTGCCACCAGTGTTGGGACTAGCGGGAGTTATAATGAGCAGTTCTTC

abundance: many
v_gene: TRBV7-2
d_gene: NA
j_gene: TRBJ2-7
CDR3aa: CASSIQGWYEQYF
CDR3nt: TGTGCCAGCAGCATACAGGGTTGGTACGAGCAGTACTTC

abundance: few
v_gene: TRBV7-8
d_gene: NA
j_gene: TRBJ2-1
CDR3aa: CASSLGGSDEQFF
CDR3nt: TGTGCCAGCAGCTTGGGGGGAAGCGATGAGCAGTTCTTC